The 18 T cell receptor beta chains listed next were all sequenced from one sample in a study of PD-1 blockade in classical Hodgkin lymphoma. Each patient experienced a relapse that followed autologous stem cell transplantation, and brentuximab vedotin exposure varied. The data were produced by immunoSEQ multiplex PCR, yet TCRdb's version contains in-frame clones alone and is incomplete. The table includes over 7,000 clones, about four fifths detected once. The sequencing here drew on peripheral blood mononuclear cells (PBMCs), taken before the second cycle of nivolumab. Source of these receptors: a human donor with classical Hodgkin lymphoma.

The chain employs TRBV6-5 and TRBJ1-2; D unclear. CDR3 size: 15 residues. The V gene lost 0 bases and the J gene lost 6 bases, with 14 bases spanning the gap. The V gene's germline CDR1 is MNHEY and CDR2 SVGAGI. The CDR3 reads CASSYSVDGLNGYTF. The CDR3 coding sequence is TGTGCCAGCAGTTACTCAGTGGACGGGCTTAATGGCTACACCTTC.

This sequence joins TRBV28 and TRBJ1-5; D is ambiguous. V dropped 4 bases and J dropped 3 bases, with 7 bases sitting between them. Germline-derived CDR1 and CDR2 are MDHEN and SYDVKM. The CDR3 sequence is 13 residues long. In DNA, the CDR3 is TGTGCCAGCAGTTGGACGTACAATCAGCCCCAGCATTTT. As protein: CASSWTYNQPQHF.

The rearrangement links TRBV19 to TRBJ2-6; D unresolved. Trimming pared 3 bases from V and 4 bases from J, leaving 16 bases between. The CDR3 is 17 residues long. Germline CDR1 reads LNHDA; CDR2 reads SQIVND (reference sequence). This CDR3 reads CASSINRQVRGANVLTF. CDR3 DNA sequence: TGTGCCAGTAGTATTAACCGTCAGGTACGAGGGGCCAACGTCCTGACTTTC.

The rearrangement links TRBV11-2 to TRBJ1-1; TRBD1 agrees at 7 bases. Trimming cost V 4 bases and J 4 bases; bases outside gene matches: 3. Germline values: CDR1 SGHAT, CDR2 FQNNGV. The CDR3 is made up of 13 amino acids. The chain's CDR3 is CASSSGQPTEAFF. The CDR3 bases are TGTGCCAGCAGCTCGGGACAGCCCACTGAAGCTTTCTTT. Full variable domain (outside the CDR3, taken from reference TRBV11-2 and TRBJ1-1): EAGVAQSPRYKIIEKRQSVAFWCNPISGHATLYWYQQILGQGPKLLIQFQNNGVVDDSQLPKDRFSAERLKGVDSTLKIQPAKLEDSAVYLCASSSGQPTEAFFGQGTRLTVV.

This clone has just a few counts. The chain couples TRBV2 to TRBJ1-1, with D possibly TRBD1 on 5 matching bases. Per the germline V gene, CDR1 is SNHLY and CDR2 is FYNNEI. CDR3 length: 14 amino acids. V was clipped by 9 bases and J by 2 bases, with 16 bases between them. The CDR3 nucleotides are TGTGCCAGGACGTCTAAGGGGAGAAACACTGAAGCTTTCTTT. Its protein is CARTSKGRNTEAFF.

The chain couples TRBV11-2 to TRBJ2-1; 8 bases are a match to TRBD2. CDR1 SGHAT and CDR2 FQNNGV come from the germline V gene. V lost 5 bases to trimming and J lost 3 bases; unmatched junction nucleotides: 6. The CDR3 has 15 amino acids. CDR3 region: CASSPLGTSYNEQFF. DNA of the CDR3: TGTGCCAGCAGCCCGCTCGGGACTAGCTACAATGAGCAGTTCTTC. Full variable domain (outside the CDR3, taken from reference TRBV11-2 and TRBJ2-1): EAGVAQSPRYKIIEKRQSVAFWCNPISGHATLYWYQQILGQGPKLLIQFQNNGVVDDSQLPKDRFSAERLKGVDSTLKIQPAKLEDSAVYLCASSPLGTSYNEQFFGPGTRLTVL.

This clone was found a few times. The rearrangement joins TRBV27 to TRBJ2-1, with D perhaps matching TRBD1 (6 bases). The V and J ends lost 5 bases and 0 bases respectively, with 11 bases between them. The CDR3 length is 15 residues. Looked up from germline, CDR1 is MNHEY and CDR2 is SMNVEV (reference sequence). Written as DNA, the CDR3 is TGTGCCAGCAGTCCGGCGACAGGCTCCTACAATGAGCAGTTCTTC. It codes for CASSPATGSYNEQFF.

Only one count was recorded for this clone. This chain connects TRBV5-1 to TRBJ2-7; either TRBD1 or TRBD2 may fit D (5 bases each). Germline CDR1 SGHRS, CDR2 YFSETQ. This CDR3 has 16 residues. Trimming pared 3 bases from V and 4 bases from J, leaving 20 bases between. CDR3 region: CASSSFFGTLDYEQYF. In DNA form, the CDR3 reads TGCGCCAGCAGCTCATTTTTCGGGACGCTAGATTACGAGCAGTACTTC.

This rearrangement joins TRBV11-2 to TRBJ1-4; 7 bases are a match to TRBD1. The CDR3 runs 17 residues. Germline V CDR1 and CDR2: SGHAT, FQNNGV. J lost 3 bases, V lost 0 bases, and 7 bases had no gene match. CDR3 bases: TGTGCCAGCAGCTTAGATCCGGGGACAGTTTCTAATGAAAAACTGTTTTTT. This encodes CASSLDPGTVSNEKLFF.

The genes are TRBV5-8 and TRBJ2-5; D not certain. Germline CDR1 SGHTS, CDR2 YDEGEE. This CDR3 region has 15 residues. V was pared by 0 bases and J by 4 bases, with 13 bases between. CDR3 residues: CASSLGSAPRETQYF. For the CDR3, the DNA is TGTGCCAGCAGCTTGGGGTCTGCCCCCCGAGAGACCCAGTACTTC.

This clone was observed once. The CDR3 protein is CASSKQGASTDTQYF. As DNA, the CDR3 is TGTGCCAGCAGCAAACAGGGAGCAAGCACAGATACGCAGTATTTT. The V call is TRBV6-5, the J call TRBJ2-3; the D gene is possibly TRBD1 (6 bases). V was cut by 6 bases and J by 0 bases, with 13 bases left in between. The length of the CDR3 is 15 residues. The germline V gene encodes CDR1 MNHEY and CDR2 SVGAGI.

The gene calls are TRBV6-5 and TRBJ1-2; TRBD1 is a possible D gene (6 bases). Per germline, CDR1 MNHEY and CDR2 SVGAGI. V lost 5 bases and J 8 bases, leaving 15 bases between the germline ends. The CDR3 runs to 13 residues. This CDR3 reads CASSPRTVLGYTF. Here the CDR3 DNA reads TGTGCCAGCAGTCCCAGGACAGTACTGGGCTACACCTTC.

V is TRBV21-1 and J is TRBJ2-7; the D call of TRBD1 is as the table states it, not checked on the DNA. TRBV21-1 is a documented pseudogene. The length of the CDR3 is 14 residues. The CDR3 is CASSFRTGGYEQYF. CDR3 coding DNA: TGTGCCAGCAGCTTCCGGACAGGGGGTTACGAGCAGTACTTC.

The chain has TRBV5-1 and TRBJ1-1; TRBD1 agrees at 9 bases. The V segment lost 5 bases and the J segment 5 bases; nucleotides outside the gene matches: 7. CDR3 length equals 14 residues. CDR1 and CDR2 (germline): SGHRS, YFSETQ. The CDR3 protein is CASRPGQGWTEAFF. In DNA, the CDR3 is TGCGCCAGCAGACCGGGACAGGGATGGACTGAAGCTTTCTTT. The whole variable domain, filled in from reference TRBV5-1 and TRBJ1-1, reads KAGVTQTPRYLIKTRGQQVTLSCSPISGHRSVSWYQQTPGQGLQFLFEYFSETQRNKGNFPGRFSGRQFSNSRSEMNVSTLELGDSALYLCASRPGQGWTEAFFGQGTRLTVV.

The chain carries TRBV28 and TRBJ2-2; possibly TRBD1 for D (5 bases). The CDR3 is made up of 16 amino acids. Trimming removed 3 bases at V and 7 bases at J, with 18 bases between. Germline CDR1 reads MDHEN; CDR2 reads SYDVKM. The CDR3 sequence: CASSFIDRMVDGELFF. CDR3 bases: TGTGCCAGCAGTTTCATCGACAGAATGGTTGACGGGGAGCTGTTTTTT.

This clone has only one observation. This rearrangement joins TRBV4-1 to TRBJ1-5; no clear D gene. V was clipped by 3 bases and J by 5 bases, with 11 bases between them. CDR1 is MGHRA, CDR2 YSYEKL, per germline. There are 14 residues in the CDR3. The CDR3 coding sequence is TGCGCCAGCAGCCACGACAAGTCCTATCAGCCCCAGCATTTT. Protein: CASSHDKSYQPQHF.

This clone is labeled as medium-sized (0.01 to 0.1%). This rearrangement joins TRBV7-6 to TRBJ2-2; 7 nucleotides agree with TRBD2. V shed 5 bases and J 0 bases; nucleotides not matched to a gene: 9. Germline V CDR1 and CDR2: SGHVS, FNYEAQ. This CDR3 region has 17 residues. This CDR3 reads CASSPGGVTPNTGELFF. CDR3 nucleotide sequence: TGTGCCAGCAGCCCGGGAGGTGTGACTCCGAACACCGGGGAGCTGTTTTTT.

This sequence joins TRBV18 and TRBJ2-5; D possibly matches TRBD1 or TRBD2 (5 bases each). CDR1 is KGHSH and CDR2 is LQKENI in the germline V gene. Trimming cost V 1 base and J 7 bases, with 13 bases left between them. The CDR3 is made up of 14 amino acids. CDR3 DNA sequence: TGTGCCAGCTCACCACGGTCAGGGACGATGACCCAGTACTTC. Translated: CASSPRSGTMTQYF.